These 7 T cell receptor beta chains were sequenced from one sample in a study of blood T cell repertoires in COVID-19. Using immunoSEQ multiplex PCR, the repertoire was profiled, and TCRdb retains in-frame clones only, with some absent. Of about 90,000 clones in the sample, about 86% are singletons; the top ten hold 0.95% to 1.5%. What was sequenced was peripheral blood. These receptors were taken from a man older than 75 with active or convalescent COVID-19.

This rearrangement joins TRBV4-3 to TRBJ1-1; maybe TRBD1 (6 bases). The germline V gene encodes CDR1 LGHNA and CDR2 YSLEER. The CDR3 consists of 14 residues. V lost 0 bases, J lost 3 bases, and 8 bases lay in between. CDR3 loop: CASSQDRGYTEAFF. CDR3 nucleotides: TGCGCCAGCAGCCAAGATAGGGGGTACACTGAAGCTTTCTTT.

The chain combines TRBV15 with TRBJ1-5; D is perhaps TRBD1 (6 bases). This CDR3 is built from 16 residues. V lost 0 bases to trimming and J lost 5 bases, with 14 bases between them. Germline CDR1 is LNHNV and CDR2 is YYDKDF (reference sequence). In DNA form, the CDR3 reads TGTGCCACCAGCAGAGACGGGGACACCGGATATCAGCCCCAGCATTTT. This gives the protein CATSRDGDTGYQPQHF.

The rearrangement uses TRBV13 and TRBJ2-3; D might be TRBD2 (5 bases). Deletions cut 0 bases from V and 0 bases from J, with 10 bases between. CDR1 and CDR2 from the germline V gene are PRHDT and FYEKMQ (reference sequence). The CDR3 extends over 16 amino acids. In DNA, the CDR3 is TGTGCCAGCAGCTTAGGTAGCGATGCTAGCACAGATACGCAGTATTTT. It is translated as CASSLGSDASTDTQYF.

This rearrangement joins TRBV5-4 to TRBJ2-1; the D is unclear. Germline values: CDR1 SGHNT, CDR2 YYREEE (reference sequence). V gave up 0 bases and J gave up 6 bases, with 10 bases separating them. CDR3 length: 14 amino acids. CDR3 coding DNA: TGTGCCAGCAGCTTGGGGGTGTGGGCCAATGAGCAGTTCTTC. Translation gives CASSLGVWANEQFF.

This chain uses TRBV7-6 with TRBJ2-7, with 10 nucleotides matching TRBD2. V shed 1 base and J 3 bases; nucleotides not matched to a gene: 3. Per germline, CDR1 SGHVS and CDR2 FNYEAQ. CDR3 length: 15 amino acids. The CDR3 region is CASSLEASGSYEQYF. The CDR3 region has the DNA TGTGCCAGCAGCTTAGAGGCTAGCGGGAGCTACGAGCAGTACTTC.

The V gene is TRBV5-1, the J gene TRBJ2-3; D is undetermined. The CDR3 consists of 15 residues. Germline V CDR1 and CDR2: SGHRS, YFSETQ. V was clipped by 0 bases and J by 6 bases, with 14 bases between them. DNA of the CDR3: TGCGCCAGCAGCTTGGACAGACCGCCTCCCGATACGCAGTATTTT. Its translation: CASSLDRPPPDTQYF.

The J gene is TRBJ1-2, the V gene TRBV5-1; 7 positions match TRBD1. The CDR3 covers 15 residues. After removal of 4 bases from V and 5 bases from J, the junction contained 11 bases not matched to a gene. Per the germline V gene, CDR1 is SGHRS and CDR2 is YFSETQ. Here the CDR3 DNA reads TGCGCCAGCAGCATTGGACAGGAGGCTGGGTATGGCTACACCTTC. Translating gives CASSIGQEAGYGYTF.